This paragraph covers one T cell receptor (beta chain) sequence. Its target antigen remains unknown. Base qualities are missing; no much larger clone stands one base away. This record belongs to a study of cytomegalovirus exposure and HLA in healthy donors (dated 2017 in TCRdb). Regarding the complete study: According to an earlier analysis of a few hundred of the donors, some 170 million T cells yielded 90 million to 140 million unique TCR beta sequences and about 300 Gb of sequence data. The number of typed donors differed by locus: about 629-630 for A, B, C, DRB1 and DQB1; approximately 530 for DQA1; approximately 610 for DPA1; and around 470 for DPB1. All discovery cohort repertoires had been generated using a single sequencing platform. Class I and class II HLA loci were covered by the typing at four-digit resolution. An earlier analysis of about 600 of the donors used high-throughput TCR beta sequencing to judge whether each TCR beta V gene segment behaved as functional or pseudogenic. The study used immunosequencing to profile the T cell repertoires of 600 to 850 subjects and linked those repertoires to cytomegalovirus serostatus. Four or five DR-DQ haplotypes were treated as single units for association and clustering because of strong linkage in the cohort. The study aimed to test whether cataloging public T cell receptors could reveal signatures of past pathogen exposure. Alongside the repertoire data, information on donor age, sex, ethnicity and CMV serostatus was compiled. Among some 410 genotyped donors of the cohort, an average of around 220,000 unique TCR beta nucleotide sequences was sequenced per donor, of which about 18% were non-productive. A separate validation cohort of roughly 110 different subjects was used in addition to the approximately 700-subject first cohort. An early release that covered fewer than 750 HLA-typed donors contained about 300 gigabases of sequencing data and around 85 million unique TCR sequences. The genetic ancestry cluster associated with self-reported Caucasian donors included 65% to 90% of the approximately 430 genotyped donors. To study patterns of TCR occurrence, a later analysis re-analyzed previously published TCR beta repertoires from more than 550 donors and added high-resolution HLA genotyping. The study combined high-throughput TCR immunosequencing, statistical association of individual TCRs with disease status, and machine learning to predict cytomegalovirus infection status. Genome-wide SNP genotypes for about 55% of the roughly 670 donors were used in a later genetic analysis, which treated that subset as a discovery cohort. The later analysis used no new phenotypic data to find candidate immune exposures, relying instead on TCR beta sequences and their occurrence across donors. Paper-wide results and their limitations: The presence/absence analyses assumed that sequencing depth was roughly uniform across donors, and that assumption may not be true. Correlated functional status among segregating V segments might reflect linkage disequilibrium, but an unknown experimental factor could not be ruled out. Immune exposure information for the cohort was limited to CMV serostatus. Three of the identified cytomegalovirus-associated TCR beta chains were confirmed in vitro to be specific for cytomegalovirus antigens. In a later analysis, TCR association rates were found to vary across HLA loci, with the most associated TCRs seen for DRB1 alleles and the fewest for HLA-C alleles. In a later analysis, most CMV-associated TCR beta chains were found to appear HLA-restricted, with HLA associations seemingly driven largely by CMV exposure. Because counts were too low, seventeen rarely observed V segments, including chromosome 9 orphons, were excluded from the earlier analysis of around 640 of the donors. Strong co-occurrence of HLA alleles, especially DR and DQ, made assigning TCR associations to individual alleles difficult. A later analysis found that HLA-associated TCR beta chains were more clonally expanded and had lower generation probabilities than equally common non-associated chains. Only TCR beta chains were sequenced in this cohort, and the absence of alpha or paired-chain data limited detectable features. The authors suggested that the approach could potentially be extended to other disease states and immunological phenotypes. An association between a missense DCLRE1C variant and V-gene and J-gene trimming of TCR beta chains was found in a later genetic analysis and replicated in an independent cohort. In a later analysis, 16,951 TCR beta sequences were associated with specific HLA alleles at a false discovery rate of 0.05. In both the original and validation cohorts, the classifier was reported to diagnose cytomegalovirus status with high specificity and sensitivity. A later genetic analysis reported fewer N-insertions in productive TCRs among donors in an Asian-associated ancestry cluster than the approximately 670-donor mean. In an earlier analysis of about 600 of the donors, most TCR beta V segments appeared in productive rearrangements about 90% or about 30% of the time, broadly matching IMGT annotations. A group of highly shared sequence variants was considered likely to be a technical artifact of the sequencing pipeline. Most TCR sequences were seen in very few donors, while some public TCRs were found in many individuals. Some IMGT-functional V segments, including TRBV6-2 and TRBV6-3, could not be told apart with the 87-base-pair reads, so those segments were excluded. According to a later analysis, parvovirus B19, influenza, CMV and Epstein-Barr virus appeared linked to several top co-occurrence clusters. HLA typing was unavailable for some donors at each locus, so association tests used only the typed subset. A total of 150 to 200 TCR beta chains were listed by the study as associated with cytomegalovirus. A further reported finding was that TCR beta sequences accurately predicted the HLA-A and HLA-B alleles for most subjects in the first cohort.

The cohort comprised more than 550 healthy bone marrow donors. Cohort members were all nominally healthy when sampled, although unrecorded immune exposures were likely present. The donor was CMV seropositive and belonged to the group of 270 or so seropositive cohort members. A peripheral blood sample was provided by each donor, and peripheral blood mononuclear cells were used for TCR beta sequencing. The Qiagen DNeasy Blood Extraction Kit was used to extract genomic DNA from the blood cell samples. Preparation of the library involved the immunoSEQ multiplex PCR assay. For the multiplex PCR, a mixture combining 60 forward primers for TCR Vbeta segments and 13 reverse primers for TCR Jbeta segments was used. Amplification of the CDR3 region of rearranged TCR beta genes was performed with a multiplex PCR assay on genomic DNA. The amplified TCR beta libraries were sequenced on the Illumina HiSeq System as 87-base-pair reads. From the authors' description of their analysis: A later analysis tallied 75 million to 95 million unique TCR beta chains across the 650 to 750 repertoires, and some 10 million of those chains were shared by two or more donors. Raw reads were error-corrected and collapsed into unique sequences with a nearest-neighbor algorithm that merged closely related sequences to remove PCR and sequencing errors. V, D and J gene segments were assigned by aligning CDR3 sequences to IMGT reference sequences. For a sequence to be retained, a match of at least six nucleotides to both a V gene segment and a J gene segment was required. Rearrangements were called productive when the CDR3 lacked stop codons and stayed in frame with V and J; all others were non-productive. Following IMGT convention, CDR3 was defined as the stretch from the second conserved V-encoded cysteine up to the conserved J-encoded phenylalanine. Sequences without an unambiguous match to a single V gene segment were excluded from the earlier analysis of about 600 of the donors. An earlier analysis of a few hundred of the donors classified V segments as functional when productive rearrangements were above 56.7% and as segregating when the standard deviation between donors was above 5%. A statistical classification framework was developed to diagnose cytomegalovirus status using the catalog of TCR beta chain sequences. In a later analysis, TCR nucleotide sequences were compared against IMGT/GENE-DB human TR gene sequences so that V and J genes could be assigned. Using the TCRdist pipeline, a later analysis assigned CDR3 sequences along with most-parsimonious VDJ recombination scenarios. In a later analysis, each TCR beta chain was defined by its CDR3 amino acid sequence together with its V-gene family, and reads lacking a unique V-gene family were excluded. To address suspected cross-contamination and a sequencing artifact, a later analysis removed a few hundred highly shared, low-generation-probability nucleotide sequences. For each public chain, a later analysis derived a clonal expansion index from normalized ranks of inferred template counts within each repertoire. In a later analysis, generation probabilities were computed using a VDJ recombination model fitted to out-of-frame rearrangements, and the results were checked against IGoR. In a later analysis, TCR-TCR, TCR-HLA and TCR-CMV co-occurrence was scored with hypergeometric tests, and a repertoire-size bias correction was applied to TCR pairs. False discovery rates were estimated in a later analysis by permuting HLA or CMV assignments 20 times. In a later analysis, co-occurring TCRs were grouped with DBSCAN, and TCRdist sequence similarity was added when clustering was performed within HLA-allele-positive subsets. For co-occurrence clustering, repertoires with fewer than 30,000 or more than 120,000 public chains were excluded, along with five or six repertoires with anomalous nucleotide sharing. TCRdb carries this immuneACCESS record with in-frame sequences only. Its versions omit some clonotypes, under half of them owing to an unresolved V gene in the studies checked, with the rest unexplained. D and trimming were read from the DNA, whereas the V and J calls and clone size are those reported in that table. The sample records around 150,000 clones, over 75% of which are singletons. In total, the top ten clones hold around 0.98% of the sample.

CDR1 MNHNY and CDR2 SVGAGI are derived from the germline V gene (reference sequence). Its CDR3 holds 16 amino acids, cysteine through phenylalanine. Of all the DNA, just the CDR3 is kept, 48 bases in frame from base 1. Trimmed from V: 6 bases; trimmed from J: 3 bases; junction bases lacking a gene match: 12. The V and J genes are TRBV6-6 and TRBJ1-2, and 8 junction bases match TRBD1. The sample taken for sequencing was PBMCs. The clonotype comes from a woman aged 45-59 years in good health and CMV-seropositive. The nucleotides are TGTGCCAGCAGCCGATACGACAGGGGAGATCACTATGGCTACACCTTC. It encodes CASSRYDRGDHYGYTF.